This T cell receptor beta chain comes out of a study of beta chain features in type 1 diabetes. This clone was picked up a small number of times. The antigen is not known. This CDR3 comprises 14 residues. Trimming pared 6 bases from V and 3 bases from J, leaving 15 bases between. Germline V gene sequence: CDR1 MGHRA, CDR2 YSYEKL. The study's findings and limits: The study found moderately but significantly shorter TCRB CDR3s in all four CD4+ subsets of Type 1 diabetes patients.

Expressed TCRB transcripts were sequenced, since all the RNA that had been isolated was reverse transcribed. The assay was immunoSEQ multiplex PCR, and TCRdb's table has in-frame clones only and misses some. The data hold 250,000 to 300,000 clones, with around an eighth observed a single time. The sequencing input was naive CD4+ T cells from blood. The rearrangement uses TRBV4-1 and TRBJ2-7, with a weak D call TRBD2 (5 bases). This TCR derives from a man aged 30-40 years with type 1 diabetes. The CDR3 sequence: CASSRTVVGYEQYF. The CDR3 bases are TGCGCCAGCAGTAGGACTGTAGTAGGCTACGAGCAGTACTTC.